This T cell receptor beta chain derives from a study of blood T cell repertoires in COVID-19. Study-wide background: The United States, Italy and Spain provided the acute and convalescent COVID-19 samples. Nucleic acid was either cDNA or gDNA, and it came from T cells, B-cell-depleted T cells, or PBMCs.

V lost 0 bases and J lost 4; bases outside the gene matches: 7. Germline lookup yields CDR1 SGHRS and CDR2 YFSETQ. The CDR3 is 17 amino acids. This table comes from immunoSEQ multiplex PCR, and its TCRdb copy is limited to in-frame clones, with some not included. The sample records over 50,000 clones, about four fifths being singletons. Seattle patient enrollment occurred during active infection, with longitudinal follow-up thereafter. The sample was peripheral blood. The TCR comes from a man in his 60s with COVID-19, enrolled during active disease. The chain uses TRBV5-1 and TRBJ1-4; 9 positions match TRBD1. CDR3 amino acids: CASSLEAGTGNNEKLFF. The CDR3 DNA reads TGCGCCAGCAGCTTGGAGGCCGGGACAGGGAATAATGAAAAACTGTTTTTT.